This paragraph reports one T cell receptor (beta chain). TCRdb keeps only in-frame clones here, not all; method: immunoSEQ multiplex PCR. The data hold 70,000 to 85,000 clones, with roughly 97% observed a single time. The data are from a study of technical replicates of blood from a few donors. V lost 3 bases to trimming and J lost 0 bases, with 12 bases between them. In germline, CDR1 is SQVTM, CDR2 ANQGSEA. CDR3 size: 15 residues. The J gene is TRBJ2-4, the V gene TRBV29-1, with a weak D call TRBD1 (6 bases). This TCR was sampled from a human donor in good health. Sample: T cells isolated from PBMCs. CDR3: CSVEDSSIAKNIQYF. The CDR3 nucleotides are TGCAGCGTTGAGGACAGCTCTATAGCCAAAAACATTCAGTACTTC.